These 17 T cell receptor beta chains share one sample of origin, sequenced in a study of CD8+ T cells in alopecia areata. Sequencing used cDNA as its template, made by extracting RNA and reverse transcribing it. Clones were read by immunoSEQ multiplex PCR, and TCRdb kept only the in-frame ones, dropping some. The table has 150,000 or so clones, around 55% seen once; the top ten hold 4.5% to 5%. The specimen was CD4+ T cells sorted from blood. Receptors were obtained from a human donor in good health.

A few counts support this clone. The chain has TRBV9 and TRBJ1-1, with D uncertain. The CDR3 covers 15 residues. Germline-derived CDR1 and CDR2 are SGDLS and YYNGEE. Trimming left V 3 bases short and J 1 base short, with 13 bases between. CDR3 sequence reads: CASSETAVPNTEAFF. CDR3 nucleotides: TGTGCCAGCAGCGAGACCGCCGTCCCGAACACTGAAGCTTTCTTT.

The chain uses TRBV30 and TRBJ2-4; D not resolved. There are 14 residues in the CDR3. The V end lost 2 bases, the J end lost 6 bases, and 14 bases lay between the germline ends. CDR1 and CDR2 (germline): GTSNPN, SVGIG (reference sequence). The CDR3 sequence: CAWSPGVPGNIQYF. The CDR3 bases are TGTGCCTGGAGTCCTGGAGTCCCGGGAAACATTCAGTACTTC.

This clone was seen only a few times. The chain uses TRBV14 and TRBJ2-7; D is unclear. The CDR3 totals 13 residues. The V end was cut by 4 bases, the J end by 6 bases, with 13 bases between. Germline loops: CDR1 SGHDN, CDR2 FVKESK. The chain's CDR3 is CASSLSTFGEQYF. DNA for the CDR3: TGTGCCAGCAGCCTCAGCACCTTCGGCGAGCAGTACTTC. Filled out from reference TRBV14 and TRBJ2-7, the complete variable domain reads EAGVTQFPSHSVIEKGQTVTLRCDPISGHDNLYWYRRVMGKEIKFLLHFVKESKQDESGMPNNRFLAERTGGTYSTLKVQPAELEDSGVYFCASSLSTFGEQYFGPGTRLTVT.

The chain is built from TRBV29-1 and TRBJ1-1; 10 bases line up with TRBD1. The CDR3 consists of 14 residues. Germline values: CDR1 SQVTM, CDR2 ANQGSEA. J gave up 5 bases and V 4 bases, and 7 bases lay outside the gene matches. This CDR3 is CSVASGTGETEAFF. CDR3 in DNA: TGCAGCGTTGCTAGCGGGACAGGGGAGACTGAAGCTTTCTTT.

The genes are TRBV2 and TRBJ2-2, with TRBD2 matching over 14 bases. The germline V gene has CDR1 SNHLY and CDR2 FYNNEI. The J segment lost 6 bases and the V segment lost 7 bases, leaving 4 bases of the junction unmatched. The CDR3 extends over 15 amino acids. CDR3 loop: CASIRTSGRSGELFF. The DNA of the CDR3 is TGTGCCAGCATTCGGACTAGCGGGAGGTCCGGGGAGCTGTTTTTT.

The chain has TRBV29-1 and TRBJ2-1; perhaps TRBD2 as D (6 bases). V was shortened by 4 bases and J by 2 bases, with 15 bases between the two germline ends. Germline CDR1 SQVTM, CDR2 ANQGSEA. This CDR3 is built from 15 residues. CDR3 nucleotide sequence: TGCAGCGTTGTCAGGGTCGGGAGCGCCTACAATGAGCAGTTCTTC. Translating gives CSVVRVGSAYNEQFF.

In its sample, this clone was seen a few times. The chain recombines TRBV5-1 with TRBJ2-5; the match to TRBD2 covers 11 bases. Looked up from germline, CDR1 is SGHRS and CDR2 is YFSETQ. The length of the CDR3 is 14 residues. V was pared by 4 bases and J by 5 bases, with 4 bases of the junction left unmatched. The CDR3: CASSELAGDETQYF. In DNA form, the CDR3 reads TGCGCCAGCAGCGAACTAGCGGGAGATGAGACCCAGTACTTC.

This chain uses TRBV4-1 with TRBJ2-3, with D hard to call. The V and J ends lost 4 bases and 3 bases respectively, with 11 bases between them. The CDR3 has 14 residues. The germline V gene has CDR1 MGHRA and CDR2 YSYEKL. CDR3 DNA: TGCGCCAGCAGCCGTTTCATTAGTACAGATACGCAGTATTTT. It yields the protein CASSRFISTDTQYF.

This clone was detected a few times. The V gene is TRBV29-1, the J gene TRBJ1-1; perhaps TRBD1 as D (5 bases). V was trimmed by 7 bases and J by 4 bases, leaving 10 bases between them. Germline CDR1 SQVTM, CDR2 ANQGSEA. The CDR3 length is 11 residues. CDR3: CSGGVVTEAFF. The CDR3 DNA reads as TGCAGCGGGGGGGTTGTCACTGAAGCTTTCTTT.

This chain connects TRBV29-1 to TRBJ2-3; possibly TRBD1 for D (7 bases). Germline V gives CDR1 SQVTM, CDR2 ANQGSEA. The CDR3 sequence is 13 residues long. V dropped 4 bases and J dropped 5 bases, with 13 bases sitting between them. The CDR3, as DNA: TGCAGCGTTGTGACAGGGAGGATAGATACGCAGTATTTT. It is translated as CSVVTGRIDTQYF.

The chain couples TRBV2 to TRBJ2-1; D gene unclear. The germline gives CDR1 SNHLY, CDR2 FYNNEI. V lost 1 base to trimming and J lost 3 bases, with 7 bases between them. The length of the CDR3 is 14 residues. Here the CDR3 reads CASSEGRGYNEQFF. The CDR3 DNA follows: TGTGCCAGCAGTGAAGGGCGCGGCTACAATGAGCAGTTCTTC.

This clone has only a few counts. CDR3 nucleotides: TGTGCCAGCAGCCCAGGGAGGGCCGAGCGCACAGATACGCAGTATTTT. Amino acid sequence: CASSPGRAERTDTQYF. This chain uses TRBV6-6 with TRBJ2-3, with 7 bases that match TRBD2. Germline V CDR1 and CDR2: MNHNY, SVGAGI (reference sequence). The CDR3 contains 16 residues. After removal of 6 bases from V and 1 base from J, the junction contained 10 bases not matched to a gene.

The genes are TRBV5-1 and TRBJ2-7, with TRBD1 matching 8 bases. Germline CDR1 is SGHRS and CDR2 is YFSETQ. The junction had 6 bases not matched to a gene; V was cut back by 4 bases and J by 3 bases. The CDR3 is 14 residues long. For the CDR3, the DNA is TGCGCCAGCAGCGGACGGGACAGGCTCTACGAGCAGTACTTC. The encoded protein is CASSGRDRLYEQYF.

This chain links TRBV7-2 with TRBJ2-1; D uncertain. The germline V gene encodes CDR1 SGHTA and CDR2 FQGNSA. V gave up 1 base and J gave up 7 bases, with 5 bases separating them. The CDR3 runs to 12 residues. The CDR3 here is CASSLVGNEQFF. CDR3 in DNA: TGTGCCAGCAGCTTAGTGGGTAATGAGCAGTTCTTC.

The CDR3 loop is CASSLLPVEQYF. The CDR3 coding sequence is TGTGCCAGCAGCTTACTGCCAGTCGAGCAGTACTTC. J is TRBJ2-7 and V is TRBV7-2; D not certain. Germline V gives CDR1 SGHTA, CDR2 FQGNSA. V was trimmed by 2 bases and J by 6 bases, leaving 8 bases between them. The CDR3 runs 12 residues.

This clone has a single count. V usage is TRBV25-1 and J usage is TRBJ2-3; no reliable D call. Germline-derived CDR1 and CDR2 are MGHDK and SYGVNS. Deletions cut 5 bases from V and 6 bases from J, with 15 bases between. This CDR3 spans 14 amino acids. The CDR3: CASSRYGRRDTQYF. The CDR3 DNA reads TGTGCCAGCAGTAGGTACGGGCGAAGGGATACGCAGTATTTT.

The chain has TRBV27 and TRBJ1-5; the D is unclear. Germline loops: CDR1 MNHEY, CDR2 SMNVEV (reference sequence). V shed 4 bases and J shed 3 bases, with 7 bases lying between them. This CDR3 is 13 amino acids long. CDR3 bases: TGTGCCAGCAGTTGGACCAACAATCAGCCCCAGCATTTT. It translates to CASSWTNNQPQHF.